Listed below are T cell receptor beta chains from one sample, sequenced in a study of CD8 T cells in Susac syndrome. TCRdb processed the immunoSEQ multiplex PCR reads anew with MiXCR; each CDR3 protein has one entry. The data contain about 75,000 distinct CDR3 sequences, approximately 94% of them singletons. The sample was CD8+ T cells from PBMCs. The receptors derive from a human donor with Susac syndrome. CDR3s include the opening cysteine and the closing phenylalanine or tryptophan.

V gene,J gene,CDR3 protein
TRBV9,TRBJ2-2,CASSVRTGELFF
TRBV7-9,TRBJ1-1,CATSLGEAFF
TRBV28,TRBJ1-1,CASSLGTGGIPEAFF
TRBV20-1,TRBJ2-1,CSARGGGLYNEQFF
TRBV5-6,TRBJ2-7,CASSEGEYHYEQYF
TRBV4-3,TRBJ1-1,CASSQDRHPGTEAFF
TRBV9,TRBJ2-1,CASSVGSSEQFF
TRBV25-1,TRBJ2-5,CASSDYADGETQYF
TRBV20-1,TRBJ2-5,CSASSSGGQYQETQYF
TRBV6-2/TRBV6-3,TRBJ2-5,CASSYRATLQETQYF
TRBV7-9,TRBJ2-7,CASSSAGGFTNEQYF
TRBV27,TRBJ2-7,CASSLGGSPYEQYF
TRBV19,TRBJ1-5,CASRSRTGAGQPQHF
TRBV4-3,TRBJ2-1,CASSLSTGTRNEQFF
TRBV14,TRBJ2-5,CASSQRPGRQETQYF
TRBV28,TRBJ2-1,CASSSGQGAHNEQFF
TRBV27,TRBJ1-2,CASSSPGQANYGYTF
TRBV5-6,TRBJ1-2,CASSSTDRADANYGYTF
TRBV27,TRBJ1-3,CASSLGRVGNTIYF
TRBV4-3,TRBJ2-1,CASSQQTTIYNEQFF
TRBV6-2/TRBV6-3,TRBJ2-1,CASSSVVGGSEQFF
TRBV14,TRBJ1-2,CASSPPGQKANYGYTF
TRBV4-3,TRBJ1-2,CASSQGGRETTFNYGYTF
TRBV4-2,TRBJ2-7,CASSQEMTGQGQYF
TRBV13,TRBJ2-2,CASSLRNGELFF
TRBV27,TRBJ2-7,CASSTGAPLPEQYF
TRBV9,TRBJ2-3,CASSVEGGPTDTQYF
TRBV4-1,TRBJ2-5,CASSQVAVGETQYF
TRBV29-1,TRBJ2-1,CSVGGYYNEQFF
TRBV7-9,TRBJ2-7,CASTLVGTGGLEQYF
TRBV12-5,TRBJ2-3,CASGPDLLSSTDTQYF
TRBV29-1,TRBJ2-7,CSVEVKTYEQYF
TRBV12-5,TRBJ2-5,CASGARLAGETQYF
TRBV5-6,TRBJ2-3,CASSLGVAGTDTQYF
TRBV27,TRBJ2-5,CASSLRRAGGQETQYF
TRBV4-3,TRBJ2-7,CASSQGRGASYEQYF
TRBV3-1,TRBJ2-4,CASSQEYPGSSGIQYF
TRBV4-3,TRBJ1-2,CASSQRQGAYGYTF
TRBV7-8,TRBJ1-1,CASKIGTVMNTEAFF
TRBV9,TRBJ2-3,CASGGITDTQYF
TRBV4-3,TRBJ2-1,CASSQGTGASYNEQFF